These T cell receptor beta chains were read from a single sample in a study of blood T cells in healthy people across ages. A single record per CDR3 protein comes from TCRdb applying MiXCR to the 5' RACE reads. The data show more than 750,000 distinct CDR3 sequences, 29% seen once. These same records also appear under a second study, on T cells of mothers and their children.

Sequenced: blood. Receptors originate from a woman in her forties in good health. Both conserved end residues are part of each CDR3. Each record gives: J gene, D gene, clone size, V gene, CDR3 protein, CDR3 DNA. D genes are given only for firm matches. Only part of the rows carry a size: once, few, many, or a class if the clone is expanded.

>TRBJ1-1|NA|NA|TRBV7-3
CASSVVPQAVAFF
TGTGCCAGCAGCGTAGTACCCCAGGCAGTAGCTTTCTTT
>TRBJ2-1|NA|NA|TRBV20-1
CSARDLGISNEQFF
TGCAGTGCTAGAGATCTCGGGATATCTAATGAGCAGTTCTTC
>TRBJ2-6|TRBD1|few|TRBV7-3
CASSLSGTGSGANVLTF
TGTGCCAGCAGCTTGTCCGGGACAGGATCTGGGGCCAACGTCCTGACTTTC
>TRBJ2-3|NA|NA|TRBV12-3/TRBV12-4
CASSSGRWGPSTDTQYF
TGTGCCAGCAGTTCCGGCCGGTGGGGACCTAGCACAGATACGCAGTATTTT
>TRBJ1-1|NA|few|TRBV29-1
CSVEGAGTNTEAFF
TGCAGCGTTGAGGGGGCAGGGACGAACACTGAAGCTTTCTTT
>TRBJ2-7|NA|NA|TRBV18
CASSSTLSSSYNEQYF
TGTGCCAGCTCATCCACTCTTTCGAGCTCCTACAATGAGCAGTACTTC
>TRBJ1-6|NA|few|TRBV4-3
CASSQVGVGEPLHF
TGCGCCAGCAGCCAAGTTGGGGTAGGGGAACCCCTCCACTTT
>TRBJ2-1|TRBD1|NA|TRBV6-6
CASSRGQAYNEQFF
TGTGCCAGCAGTCGGGGACAGGCCTACAATGAGCAGTTCTTC
>TRBJ2-2|NA|few|TRBV3-1
CASSQYRGGELFF
TGTGCCAGCAGCCAATACCGGGGCGGGGAGCTGTTTTTT
>TRBJ1-5|TRBD1|few|TRBV29-1
CSVGAGGNQPQHF
TGCAGCGTTGGGGCAGGGGGTAATCAGCCCCAGCATTTT
>TRBJ2-7|TRBD2|many|TRBV10-3
CATEPRAGGPEQYF
TGTGCCACCGAGCCACGGGCGGGGGGGCCTGAGCAGTACTTC
>TRBJ2-5|NA|few|TRBV5-1
CASSLGEEAQYF
TGCGCCAGCAGCTTGGGTGAAGAGGCCCAGTACTTC
>TRBJ1-2|TRBD1|few|TRBV6-6
CASSNPTGGFYGYTF
TGTGCCAGCAGTAACCCGACAGGGGGCTTCTATGGCTACACCTTC
>TRBJ1-5|NA|few|TRBV6-2/TRBV6-3
CASSPRGYGNQPQHF
TGTGCCAGCAGCCCCCGGGGGTACGGCAATCAGCCCCAGCATTTT
>TRBJ2-1|TRBD2|many|TRBV7-3
CASSSNPGLAGNEQFF
TGTGCCAGCAGCTCAAATCCGGGACTAGCGGGAAATGAGCAGTTCTTC
>TRBJ1-6|NA|NA|TRBV20-1
CSASPGSSYNSPLHF
TGCAGTGCTAGCCCTGGGAGCTCCTATAATTCACCCCTCCACTTT
>TRBJ2-1|TRBD1|NA|TRBV9
CASSSGDRGRNEQFF
TGTGCCAGCAGCTCGGGGGACAGGGGGCGTAATGAGCAGTTCTTC
>TRBJ1-2|NA|NA|TRBV6-6
CATNDFGGYGYTF
TGTGCCACCAATGACTTTGGCGGCTATGGCTACACCTTC
>TRBJ2-2|NA|NA|TRBV7-8
CASSFSEYPNTGELFF
TGTGCCAGCAGCTTCAGCGAGTACCCTAACACCGGGGAGCTGTTTTTT
>TRBJ2-7|NA|NA|TRBV20-1
CSGGDSYEQYF
TGCAGTGGAGGGGACTCCTACGAGCAGTACTTC
>TRBJ1-1|NA|NA|TRBV19
CASSISSGNTEAFF
TGTGCCAGTAGTATTTCCTCAGGGAACACTGAAGCTTTCTTT
>TRBJ2-3|NA|many|TRBV9
CASSVGSGQGGTQYF
TGTGCCAGCAGCGTAGGGTCAGGTCAGGGAGGTACGCAGTATTTT
>TRBJ1-3|NA|NA|TRBV4-2
CASSQEGLVGGNTIYF
TGTGCCAGCAGCCAAGAGGGGCTGGTGGGAGGAAACACCATATATTTT
>TRBJ2-3|NA|NA|TRBV4-1
CASSQQPGPGGDTQYF
TGCGCCAGCAGCCAACAGCCGGGACCAGGGGGGGATACGCAGTATTTT
>TRBJ1-1|NA|few|TRBV10-1
CASSETGIMNTEAFF
TGCGCCAGCAGTGAAACAGGCATCATGAACACTGAAGCTTTCTTT
>TRBJ2-7|TRBD1|NA|TRBV7-9
CASGQGAPEQYF
TGTGCCAGCGGTCAGGGGGCGCCCGAGCAGTACTTC
>TRBJ2-7|NA|NA|TRBV29-1
CSVEEQGGAYEQYF
TGCAGCGTCGAAGAACAGGGGGGGGCCTACGAGCAGTACTTC
>TRBJ2-1|TRBD2|NA|TRBV28
CASSLGVGGGARNEQFF
TGTGCCAGCAGTTTAGGCGTCGGCGGGGGGGCCAGGAATGAGCAGTTCTTC